The T cell receptor (beta chain) under discussion was sequenced for a study of T cells in Graves' hyperthyroidism and ophthalmopathy. Study-wide results and caveats: Peripheral blood also featured most of the thyroid clonotypes expanded above 0.001.

On this clonotype: Its specificity is not known.

Under 3 months was the duration of disease in ophthalmopathy patients, who also had a Clinical Activity Score of at least 3 and a NOSPECS grade of at least 4. Orbital computed tomography and thyroid ultrasound, together with serum TRAb and thyroxine and clinical symptoms, were used for diagnoses. CDR1 is MNHNS, CDR2 SASEGT, per germline. This CDR3 spans 13 amino acids. The V gene end was trimmed by 8 bases and the J gene end by 6 bases; junction bases not matched to a gene: 10. Template material for amplifying TCR beta CDR3 regions consisted of RNA transcripts. An initial round of RT-PCR targeting the TCR CDR3 relied on the HTBI primer set. TCRdb redid the calling of the multiplex PCR reads with MiXCR, one entry per CDR3 protein. The profile shows hundreds of thousands of distinct CDR3 sequences, less than 25% of them singletons.

Sequencing was performed on blood. The clonotype was recovered from a man younger than 45 with Graves' ophthalmopathy. The chain has TRBV6-1 and TRBJ2-7, with 7 nucleotides matching TRBD1. In nucleotides, the CDR3 is TGTGCCAGCGAACGCGACAGGGCGTCCGAGCAGTACTTC. Its protein product is CASERDRASEQYF.